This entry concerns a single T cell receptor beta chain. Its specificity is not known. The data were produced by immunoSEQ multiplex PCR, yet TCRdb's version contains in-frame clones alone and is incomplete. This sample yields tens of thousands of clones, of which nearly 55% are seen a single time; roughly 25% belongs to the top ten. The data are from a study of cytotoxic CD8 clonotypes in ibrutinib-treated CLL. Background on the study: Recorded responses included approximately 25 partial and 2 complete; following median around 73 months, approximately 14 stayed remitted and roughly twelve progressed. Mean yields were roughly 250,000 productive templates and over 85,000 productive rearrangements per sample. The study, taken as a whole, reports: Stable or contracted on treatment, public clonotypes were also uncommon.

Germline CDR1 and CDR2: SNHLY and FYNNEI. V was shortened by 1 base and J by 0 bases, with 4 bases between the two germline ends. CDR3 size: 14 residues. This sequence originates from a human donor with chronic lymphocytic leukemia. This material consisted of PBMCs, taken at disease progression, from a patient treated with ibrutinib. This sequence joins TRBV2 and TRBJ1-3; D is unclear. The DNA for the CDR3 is TGTGCCAGCAGTGAAGACCTCTCTGGAAACACCATATATTTT. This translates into CASSEDLSGNTIYF.